This T cell receptor beta chain was identified in a study of identical twins. Broader study findings: Partly confounded zero-insertion analyses could result from invariant MAIT and iNKT cells. Memory repertoires showed no such pattern, whereas abundant cord blood beta clonotypes carried fewer insertions.

Trimming took off 2 bases at V and 4 bases at J, with 3 bases between the two ends. The CDR3 is made up of 12 amino acids. Germline CDR1 and CDR2: LGHNA and YNFKEQ. About this clonotype itself: The antigen remains undetermined.

MiXCR was run by TCRdb on the 5' RACE reads, yielding one entry per CDR3 protein. Counted here are around 470,000 distinct CDR3 sequences, approximately 15% occurring once; the ten biggest clones make up about 0.52%. The data were also submitted as part of a second study, on yellow fever vaccine responses in identical twins. That paper states: Convergence reportedly seemed to mark part of the twins' vaccine T cell response, with personalization marking the rest.

This chain links TRBV4-2 with TRBJ1-5; D not resolved. The sequence was collected from a woman aged 18-29 years in good health. The sequenced sample was CD4+ T cells sorted from blood. CDR3 sequence reads: CASSQPNQPQHF. CDR3 in DNA: TGTGCCAGCAGCCAACCGAATCAGCCCCAGCATTTT.